This is a list of T cell receptor beta chains from one sample in a study of cytomegalovirus exposure and HLA in healthy donors. Clones were read by immunoSEQ multiplex PCR, and TCRdb kept only the in-frame ones, dropping some. Among 95,000 to 150,000 clones listed, approximately 80% were seen once. The specimen was PBMCs. These TCRs come from a man aged 35-49 years in good health and CMV-seronegative. CDR3s include the opening cysteine and the closing phenylalanine or tryptophan. Each record gives: V gene, J gene, clone size, D gene, CDR3 protein, CDR3 DNA. A D gene is named only where the DNA matches it firmly. Clone size is shown for a subset of rows, as once, few, many or a class of expanded clone.

>TRBV6-5|TRBJ2-4|-|TRBD1
CASRAPGTGGYQYF
TGTGCCAGCAGAGCCCCCGGGACAGGGGGATATCAGTACTTC
>TRBV18|TRBJ2-5|once|-
CASSPGRDQTQYF
TGTGCCAGCTCACCAGGGCGGGATCAGACCCAGTACTTC
>TRBV19|TRBJ1-2|-|-
CASSSPNIYGYTF
TGTGCCAGTAGTTCCCCCAACATCTATGGCTACACCTTC
>TRBV10-2|TRBJ2-3|once|TRBD2
CASSDPSGPVGDTQYF
TGCGCCAGCAGTGATCCTAGCGGCCCGGTTGGAGATACGCAGTATTTT
>TRBV5-4|TRBJ1-3|once|TRBD1
CASSLYSGTVGNTIYF
TGTGCCAGCAGCTTATATTCCGGGACAGTTGGAAACACCATATATTTT
>TRBV5-4|TRBJ1-2|-|-
CASSLGSNYGYTF
TGTGCCAGCAGCTTGGGGAGCAACTATGGCTACACCTTC
>TRBV27|TRBJ2-2|few|TRBD1
CASRRQGISTGELFF
TGTGCCAGCAGGAGACAGGGGATCTCAACCGGGGAGCTGTTTTTT
>TRBV7-8|TRBJ2-2|-|-
CASSLREGEGGELFF
TGTGCCAGCAGCCTCAGGGAGGGGGAGGGCGGGGAGCTGTTTTTT
>TRBV7-6|TRBJ2-5|-|-
CASSPPIGRLQETQYF
TGTGCCAGCAGCCCGCCTATTGGGAGACTACAAGAGACCCAGTACTTC
>TRBV7-7|TRBJ1-3|-|-
CASSPSPSGNTIYF
TGTGCCAGCAGCCCGTCCCCCTCTGGAAACACCATATATTTT
>TRBV30|TRBJ2-3|-|-
CACPTTAQYF
TGTGCCTGCCCGACAACCGCGCAGTATTTT
>TRBV15|TRBJ2-1|once|-
CATSRAAAEQFF
TGTGCCACCAGCAGAGCAGCGGCTGAGCAGTTCTTC
>TRBV19|TRBJ1-4|-|-
CASRRQSLNEKLFF
TGTGCCAGTAGGAGACAGAGCCTTAATGAAAAACTGTTTTTT
>TRBV5-6|TRBJ1-2|-|-
CASRPTGSYGYTF
TGTGCCAGCAGACCTACAGGGAGCTATGGCTACACCTTC
>TRBV6-5|TRBJ2-6|-|-
CASAFQSSGANGLTF
TGTGCCAGCGCATTCCAGAGCTCTGGGGCCAACGGCCTGACTTTC
>TRBV23-1|TRBJ1-5|-|-
CASSRDLRTSNQPQHF
TGCGCCAGCAGCCGGGACTTGAGGACTAGCAATCAGCCCCAGCATTTT
>TRBV11-2|TRBJ2-3|-|-
CASRFLGGDTQYF
TGTGCCAGCAGGTTCCTAGGGGGAGATACGCAGTATTTT
>TRBV5-1|TRBJ1-5|-|-
CASSGGSGLPDQPQHF
TGCGCCAGCAGCGGAGGGTCCGGTCTCCCCGATCAGCCCCAGCATTTT
>TRBV5-8|TRBJ1-2|-|TRBD1
CASSRRLRTGTNGYTF
TGTGCCAGCAGCAGGAGGCTTAGGACAGGGACAAATGGCTACACCTTC
>TRBV7-9|TRBJ1-1|once|-
CASSLVLGTEAFF
TGTGCCAGCAGCTTAGTTTTAGGGACAGAAGCTTTCTTT
>TRBV28|TRBJ2-3|-|TRBD2
CASTPAGVTFPDTQYF
TGTGCCAGTACTCCAGCGGGGGTCACCTTTCCAGATACGCAGTATTTT
>TRBV19|TRBJ2-1|-|TRBD2
CASSITGLGNEQFF
TGTGCCAGTAGTATAACTGGACTAGGCAATGAGCAGTTCTTC
>TRBV27|TRBJ2-7|-|-
CASSPTLQTGEQYF
TGTGCCAGCAGTCCGACCCTCCAGACGGGCGAGCAGTACTTC